This T cell receptor (beta chain) was identified in a study of blood T cell repertoires in COVID-19. Study-level information: The origin of the acute and convalescent COVID-19 samples was the United States, Italy and Spain. T cells, B-cell-depleted T cells, or PBMCs provided the cDNA or gDNA that served as material.

With 5 bases clipped from V and 0 bases from J, the junction kept 22 bases outside the gene matches. The germline V gene has CDR1 SGHTA and CDR2 FQGTGA. This CDR3 has 21 amino acids. As handled by the study authors: Researchers report that nucleated cell counts were estimated from reference gene primer amplification. TCRdb keeps only in-frame clones here, not all; method: immunoSEQ multiplex PCR. Clone size and the V and J calls come from that table; the DNA yielded D and trimming. Among 170,000 or so clones listed, 90% to 95% were seen once. This sequence joins TRBV7-3 and TRBJ1-3; TRBD1 agrees at 7 bases. The sample comprised peripheral blood. This clonotype was obtained from a man aged 50-60 years with acute or convalescent COVID-19. The CDR3 bases are TGTGCCAGCAGCCCACGGATAGGACAGGTTCCCGCCCTATCCTCTGGAAACACCATATATTTT. This sequence encodes CASSPRIGQVPALSSGNTIYF.